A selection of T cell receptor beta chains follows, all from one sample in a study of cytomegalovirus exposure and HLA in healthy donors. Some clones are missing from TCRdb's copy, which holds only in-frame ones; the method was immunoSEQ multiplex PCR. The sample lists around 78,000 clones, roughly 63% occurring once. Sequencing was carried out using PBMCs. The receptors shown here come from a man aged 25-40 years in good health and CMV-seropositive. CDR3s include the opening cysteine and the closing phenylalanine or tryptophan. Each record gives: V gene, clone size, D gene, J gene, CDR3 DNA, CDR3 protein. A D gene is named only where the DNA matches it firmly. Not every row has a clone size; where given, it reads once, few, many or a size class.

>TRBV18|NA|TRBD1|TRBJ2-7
TGTGCCAGCTCACAGGGCGGACAGGGTGGCTACGAGCAGTACTTC
CASSQGGQGGYEQYF
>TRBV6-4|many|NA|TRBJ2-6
TGTGCCAGCAGTGACACGTCAGCTGGGGCCAACGTCCTGACTTTC
CASSDTSAGANVLTF
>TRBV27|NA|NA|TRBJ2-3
TGTGCCAGCAGTTTGATGGGGGGGGCGAGCACAGATACGCAGTATTTT
CASSLMGGASTDTQYF
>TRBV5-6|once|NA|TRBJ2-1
TGTGCCAGCAGCCCTGGGGGGGGACATCATAATTACAATGAGCAGTTCTTC
CASSPGGGHHNYNEQFF
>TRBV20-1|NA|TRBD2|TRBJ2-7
TGCAGTGCTAGAGGGGAGGGGGAGCAGTACTTC
CSARGEGEQYF
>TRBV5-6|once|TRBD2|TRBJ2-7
TGTGCCAGCAGCTTTCCACTAGCGGGAGGTCCCTCCTACGAGCAGTACTTC
CASSFPLAGGPSYEQYF
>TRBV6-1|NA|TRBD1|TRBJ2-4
TGTGCCAGCAGTGAAGAAGGGACAGGGAGATTAGCCAAAAACATTCAGTACTTC
CASSEEGTGRLAKNIQYF
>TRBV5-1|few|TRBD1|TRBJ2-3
TGCGCCAGCGGCATGGGACAGGGGGCGTCAGATACGCAGTATTTT
CASGMGQGASDTQYF
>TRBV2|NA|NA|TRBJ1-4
TGTGCCAGCAGTGGGGGGGGAGGTCTGTTTTTT
CASSGGGGLFF
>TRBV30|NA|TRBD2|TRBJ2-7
TGTGCCTGGAGCGCTGGAGGGACCGGGACTAGAGGCGAGCAGTACTTC
CAWSAGGTGTRGEQYF
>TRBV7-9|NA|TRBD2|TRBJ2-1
TGTGCCAGCAGCTTTTCCGGGACTAGCGGGAGGAATGAGCAGTTCTTC
CASSFSGTSGRNEQFF
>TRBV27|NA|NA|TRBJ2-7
TGTGCCAGCAGTCCCCGGGACAAAACCTACGAGCAGTACTTC
CASSPRDKTYEQYF
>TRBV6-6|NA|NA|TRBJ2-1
TGTGCCAGCAGTTACCAGGTCGAGCAGTTCTTC
CASSYQVEQFF
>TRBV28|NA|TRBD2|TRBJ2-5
TGTGCCAGCAGTCTAAAGCGGGAATGGGAGACCCAGTACTTC
CASSLKREWETQYF
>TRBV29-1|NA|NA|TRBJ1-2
TGCAGCGTTGGGGGGCAGGGGATTGGCTACACCTTC
CSVGGQGIGYTF
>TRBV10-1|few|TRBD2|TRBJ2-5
TGCGCCAGCAGTGAGTCTGATGGGTGCGGGAGGGCCTCCAAAGAGACCCAGTACTTC
CASSESDGCGRASKETQYF
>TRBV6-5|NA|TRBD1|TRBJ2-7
TGTGCCAGCAGGGACAGGGGTCAGGGCTACGAGCAGTACTTC
CASRDRGQGYEQYF
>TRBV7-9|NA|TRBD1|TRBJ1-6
TGTGCCAGCAGCGAGGGACAGGGAACCTATAATTCACCCCTCCACTTT
CASSEGQGTYNSPLHF
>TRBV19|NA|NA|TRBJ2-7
TGTGCCAGTAGTATCGGTGCCACCTCCTACGAGCAGTACTTC
CASSIGATSYEQYF
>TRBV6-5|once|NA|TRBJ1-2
TGTGCCAGCAGTTTAAGGGGGGGTTCTGGCTACACCTTC
CASSLRGGSGYTF
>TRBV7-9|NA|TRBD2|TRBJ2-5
TGTGCCAGCAGCTTTTGGATAGCGGGGGGTATGGAGACCCAGTACTTC
CASSFWIAGGMETQYF
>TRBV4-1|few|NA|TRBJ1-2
TGCGCCAGCAGCCAGTGGCAGGGCGTGAACTATGGCTACACCTTC
CASSQWQGVNYGYTF
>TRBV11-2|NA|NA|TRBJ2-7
TGTGCCAGCAGCCTATTACAGGGCAACACCTACGAGCAGTACTTC
CASSLLQGNTYEQYF
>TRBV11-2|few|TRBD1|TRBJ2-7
TGTGCCAGCAGCTTCACCGGGACAGGCTACGAGCAGTACTTC
CASSFTGTGYEQYF
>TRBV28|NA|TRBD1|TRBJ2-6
TGTGCCAGCAGTTCCCGCCGGGACAGAGCATTTGGGTCTGGGGCCAACGTCCTGACTTTC
CASSSRRDRAFGSGANVLTF
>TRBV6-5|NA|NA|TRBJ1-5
TGTGCCAGCAGTGATCAGGGGAAGCCCCAGCATTTT
CASSDQGKPQHF
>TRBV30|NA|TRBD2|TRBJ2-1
TGTGCCTGGAGGTCGGGACTATTAAATGAGCAGTTCTTC
CAWRSGLLNEQFF
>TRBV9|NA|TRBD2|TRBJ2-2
TGTGCCAGCAGCGTAGGGGTAGCGGGCTACACCGGGGAGCTGTTTTTT
CASSVGVAGYTGELFF